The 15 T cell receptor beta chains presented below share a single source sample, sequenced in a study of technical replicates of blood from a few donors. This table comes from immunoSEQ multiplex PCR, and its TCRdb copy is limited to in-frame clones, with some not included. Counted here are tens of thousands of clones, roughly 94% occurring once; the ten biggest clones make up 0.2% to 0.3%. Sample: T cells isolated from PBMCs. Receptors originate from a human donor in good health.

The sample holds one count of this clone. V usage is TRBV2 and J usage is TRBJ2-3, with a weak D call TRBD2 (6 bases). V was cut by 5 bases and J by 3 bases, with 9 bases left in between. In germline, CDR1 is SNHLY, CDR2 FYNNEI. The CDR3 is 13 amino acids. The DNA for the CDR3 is TGTGCCAGCAGTCGACTAGAGACAGATACGCAGTATTTT. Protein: CASSRLETDTQYF.

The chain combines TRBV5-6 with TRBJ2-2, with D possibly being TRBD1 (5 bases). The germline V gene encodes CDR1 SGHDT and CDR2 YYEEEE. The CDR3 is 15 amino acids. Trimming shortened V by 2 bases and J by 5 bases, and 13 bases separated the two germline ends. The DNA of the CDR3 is TGTGCCAGCAGCTTTGGTCAGGGAAGGACCGGGGAGCTGTTTTTT. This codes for CASSFGQGRTGELFF.

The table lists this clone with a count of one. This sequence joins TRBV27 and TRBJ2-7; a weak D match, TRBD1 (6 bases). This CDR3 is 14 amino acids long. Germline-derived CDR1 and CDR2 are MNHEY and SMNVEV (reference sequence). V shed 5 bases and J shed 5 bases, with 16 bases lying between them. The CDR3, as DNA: TGTGCCAGCAGTCCGTTAGGGGGTGTCCACGAGCAGTACTTC. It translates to CASSPLGGVHEQYF.

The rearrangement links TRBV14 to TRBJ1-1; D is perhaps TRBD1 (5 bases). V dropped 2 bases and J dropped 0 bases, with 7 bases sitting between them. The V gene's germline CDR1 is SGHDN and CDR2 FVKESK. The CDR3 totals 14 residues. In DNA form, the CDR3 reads TGTGCCAGCAGCCAACGACAGTTGAACACTGAAGCTTTCTTT. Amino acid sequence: CASSQRQLNTEAFF. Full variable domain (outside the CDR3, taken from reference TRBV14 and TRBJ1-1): EAGVTQFPSHSVIEKGQTVTLRCDPISGHDNLYWYRRVMGKEIKFLLHFVKESKQDESGMPNNRFLAERTGGTYSTLKVQPAELEDSGVYFCASSQRQLNTEAFFGQGTRLTVV.

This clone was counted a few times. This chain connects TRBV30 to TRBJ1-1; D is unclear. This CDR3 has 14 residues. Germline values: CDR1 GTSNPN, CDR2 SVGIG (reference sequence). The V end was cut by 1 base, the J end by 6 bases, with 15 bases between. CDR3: CAWSGILSGAEAFF. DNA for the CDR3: TGTGCCTGGAGTGGGATACTGTCCGGGGCTGAAGCTTTCTTT. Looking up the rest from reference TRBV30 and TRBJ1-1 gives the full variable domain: SQTIHQWPATLVQPVGSPLSLECTVEGTSNPNLYWYRQAAGRGLQLLFYSVGIGQISSEVPQNLSASRPQDRQFILSSKKLLLSDSGFYLCAWSGILSGAEAFFGQGTRLTVV.

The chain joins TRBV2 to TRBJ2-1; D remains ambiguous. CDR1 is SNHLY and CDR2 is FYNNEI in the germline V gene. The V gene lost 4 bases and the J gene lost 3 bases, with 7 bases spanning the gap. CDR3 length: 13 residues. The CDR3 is CASSALVYNEQFF. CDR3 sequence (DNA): TGTGCCAGCAGTGCGTTAGTCTACAATGAGCAGTTCTTC.

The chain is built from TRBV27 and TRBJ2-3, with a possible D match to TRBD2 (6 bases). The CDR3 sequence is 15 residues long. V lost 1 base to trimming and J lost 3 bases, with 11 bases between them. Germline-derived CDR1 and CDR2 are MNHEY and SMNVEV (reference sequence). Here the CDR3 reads CASSLYGSPTDTQYF. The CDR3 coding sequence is TGTGCCAGCAGTTTATACGGGAGTCCAACAGATACGCAGTATTTT.

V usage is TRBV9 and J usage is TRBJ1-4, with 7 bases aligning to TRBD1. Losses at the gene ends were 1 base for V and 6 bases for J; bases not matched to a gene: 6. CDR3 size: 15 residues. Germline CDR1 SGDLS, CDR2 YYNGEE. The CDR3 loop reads CASSVTTGPYEKLFF. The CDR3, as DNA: TGTGCCAGCAGCGTAACGACAGGGCCCTATGAAAAACTGTTTTTT.

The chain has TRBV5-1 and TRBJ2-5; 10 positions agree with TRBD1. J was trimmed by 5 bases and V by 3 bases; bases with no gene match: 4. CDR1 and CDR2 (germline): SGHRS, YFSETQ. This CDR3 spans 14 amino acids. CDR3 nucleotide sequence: TGCGCCAGCAGCTGGGGACAGGGGACCGAGACCCAGTACTTC. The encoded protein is CASSWGQGTETQYF.

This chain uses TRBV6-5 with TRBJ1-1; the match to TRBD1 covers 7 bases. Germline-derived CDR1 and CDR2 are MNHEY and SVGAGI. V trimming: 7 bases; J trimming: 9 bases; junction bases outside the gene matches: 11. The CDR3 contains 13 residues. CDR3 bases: TGTGCCAGCACCAAATCGGGACAGACTAAAGCTTTCTTT. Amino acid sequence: CASTKSGQTKAFF.

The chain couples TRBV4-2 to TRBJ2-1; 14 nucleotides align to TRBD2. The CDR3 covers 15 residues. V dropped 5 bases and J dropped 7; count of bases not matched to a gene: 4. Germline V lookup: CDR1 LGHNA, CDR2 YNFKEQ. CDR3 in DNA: TGTGCCAGCAGCTCGGGACTAGCGGGAGTGAATGAGCAGTTCTTC. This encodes CASSSGLAGVNEQFF.

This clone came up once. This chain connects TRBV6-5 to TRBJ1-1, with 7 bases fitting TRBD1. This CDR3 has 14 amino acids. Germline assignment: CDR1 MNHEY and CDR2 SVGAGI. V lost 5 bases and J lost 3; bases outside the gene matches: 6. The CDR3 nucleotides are TGTGCCAGCAGTCATGACAGGGACGACACTGAAGCTTTCTTT. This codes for CASSHDRDDTEAFF.

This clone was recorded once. This CDR3 reads CASSSYTGETQYF. CDR3 in DNA: TGTGCCAGCTCATCATACACGGGGGAGACCCAGTACTTC. The chain is built from TRBV18 and TRBJ2-5; possibly TRBD2 for D (5 bases). The germline V and J ends were trimmed by 5 bases and 5 bases, with 12 bases remaining between them. From germline, CDR1 is KGHSH and CDR2 LQKENI. This CDR3 is 13 amino acids long.

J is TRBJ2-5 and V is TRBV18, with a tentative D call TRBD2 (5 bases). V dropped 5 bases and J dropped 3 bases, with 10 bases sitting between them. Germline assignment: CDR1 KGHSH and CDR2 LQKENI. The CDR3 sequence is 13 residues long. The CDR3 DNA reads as TGTGCCAGCTCAAGCGGAAGGGAAGAGACCCAGTACTTC. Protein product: CASSSGREETQYF.

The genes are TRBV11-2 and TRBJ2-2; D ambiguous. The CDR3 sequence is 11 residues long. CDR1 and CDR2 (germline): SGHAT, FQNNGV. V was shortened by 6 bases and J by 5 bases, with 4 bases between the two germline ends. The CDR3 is CASSSTGELFF. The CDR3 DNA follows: TGTGCCAGCAGTTCTACCGGGGAGCTGTTTTTT.